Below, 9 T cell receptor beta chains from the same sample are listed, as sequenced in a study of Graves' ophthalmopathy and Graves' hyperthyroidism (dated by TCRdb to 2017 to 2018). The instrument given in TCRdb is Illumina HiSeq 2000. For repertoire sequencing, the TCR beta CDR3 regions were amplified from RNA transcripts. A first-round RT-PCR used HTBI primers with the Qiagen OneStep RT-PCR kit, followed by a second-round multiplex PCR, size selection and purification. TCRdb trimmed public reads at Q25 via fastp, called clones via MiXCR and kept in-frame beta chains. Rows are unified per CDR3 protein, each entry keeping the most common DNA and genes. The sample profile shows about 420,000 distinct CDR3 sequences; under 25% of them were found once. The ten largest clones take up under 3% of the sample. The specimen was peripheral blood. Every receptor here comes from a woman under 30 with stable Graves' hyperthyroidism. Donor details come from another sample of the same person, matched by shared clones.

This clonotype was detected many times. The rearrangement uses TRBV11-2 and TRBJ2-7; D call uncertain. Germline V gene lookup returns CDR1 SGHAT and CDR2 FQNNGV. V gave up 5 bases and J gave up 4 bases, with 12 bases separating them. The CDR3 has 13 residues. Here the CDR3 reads CASSQGTSYEQYF. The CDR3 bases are TGTGCCAGCAGCCAAGGAACCTCGTACGAGCAGTACTTC.

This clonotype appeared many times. This chain's CDR3 is CASSVQGVVQPQHF. CDR3 nucleotides: TGTGCCAGTAGCGTACAGGGGGTGGTTCAGCCCCAGCATTTT. The J gene is TRBJ1-5, the V gene TRBV19, with 8 bases aligning to TRBD1. Per germline, CDR1 LNHDA and CDR2 SQIVND (reference sequence). The V gene end was trimmed by 6 bases and the J gene end by 6 bases; junction bases not matched to a gene: 7. The CDR3 has 14 amino acids.

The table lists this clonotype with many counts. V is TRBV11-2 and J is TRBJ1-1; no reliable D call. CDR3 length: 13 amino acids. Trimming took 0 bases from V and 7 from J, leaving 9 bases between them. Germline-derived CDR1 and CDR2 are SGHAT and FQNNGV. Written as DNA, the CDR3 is TGTGCCAGCAGCTTAGATCCCGGCGGTGAAGCTTTCTTT. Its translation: CASSLDPGGEAFF.

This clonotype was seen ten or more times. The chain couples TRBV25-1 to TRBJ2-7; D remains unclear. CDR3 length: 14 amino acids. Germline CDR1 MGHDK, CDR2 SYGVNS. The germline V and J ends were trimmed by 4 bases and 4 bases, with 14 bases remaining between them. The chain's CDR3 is CASSGTEPTYEQYF. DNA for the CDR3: TGTGCCAGCAGTGGGACCGAGCCAACTTACGAGCAGTACTTC.

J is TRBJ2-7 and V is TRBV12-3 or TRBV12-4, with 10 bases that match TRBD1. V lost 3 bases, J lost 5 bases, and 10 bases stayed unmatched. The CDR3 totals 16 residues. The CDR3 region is CASSFVRGTGVHEQYF. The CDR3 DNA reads TGTGCCAGCAGTTTTGTTCGGGGGACAGGGGTCCACGAGCAGTACTTC.

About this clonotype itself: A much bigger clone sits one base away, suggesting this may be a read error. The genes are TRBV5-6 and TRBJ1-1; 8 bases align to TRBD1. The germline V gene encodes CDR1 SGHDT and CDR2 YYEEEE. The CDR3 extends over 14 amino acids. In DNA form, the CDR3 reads TGTGCCAGCAGCTTGGACAATCAGGGGGCGGAAGCTTGCTTT. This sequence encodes CASSLDNQGAEACF. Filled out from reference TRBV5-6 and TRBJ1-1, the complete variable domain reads DAGVTQSPTHLIKTRGQQVTLRCSPKSGHDTVSWYQQALGQGPQFIFQYYEEEERQRGNFPDRFSGHQFPNYSSELNVNALLLGDSALYLCASSLDNQGAEACFGQGTRLTVV.

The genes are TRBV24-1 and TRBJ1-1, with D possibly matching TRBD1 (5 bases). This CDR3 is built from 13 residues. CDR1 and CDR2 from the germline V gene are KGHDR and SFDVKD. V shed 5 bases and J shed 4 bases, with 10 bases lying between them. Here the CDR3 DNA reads TGTGCCACCAGTGGAGGGGAGAGCACTGAAGCTTTCTTT. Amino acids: CATSGGESTEAFF.

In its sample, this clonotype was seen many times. In DNA, the CDR3 is TGTGCCAGCAGCTTATCCGATGGCCAGGCCCAGCATTTT. Translating it yields CASSLSDGQAQHF. V and J are TRBV11-1 and TRBJ1-5; D gene ambiguous. Germline values: CDR1 SGHAT, CDR2 FQDESV (reference sequence). V lost 2 bases, J lost 11 bases, and 13 bases lay in between. This CDR3 comprises 13 residues. Filled out from reference TRBV11-1 and TRBJ1-5, the complete variable domain reads EAEVAQSPRYKITEKSQAVAFWCDPISGHATLYWYRQILGQGPELLVQFQDESVVDDSQLPKDRFSAERLKGVDSTLKIQPAELGDSAMYLCASSLSDGQAQHFGDGTRLSIL.

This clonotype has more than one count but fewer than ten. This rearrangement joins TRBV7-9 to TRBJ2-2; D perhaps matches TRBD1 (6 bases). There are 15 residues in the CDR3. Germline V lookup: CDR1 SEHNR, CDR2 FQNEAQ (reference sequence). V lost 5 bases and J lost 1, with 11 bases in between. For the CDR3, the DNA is TGTGCCAGCAGCCACCAGGGGAAGAACACCGGGGAGCTGTTTTTT. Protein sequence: CASSHQGKNTGELFF.